The 3 T cell receptor beta chains listed next were all sequenced from one sample in a study of identical twins. TCRdb ran MiXCR on the 5' RACE reads and lists one entry per CDR3 protein. There are some 250,000 distinct CDR3 sequences in the sample; 12% occur only once, and approximately 4% lies in the top ten. The same sample was also used in a study of yellow fever vaccine responses in identical twins.

The sample was memory (CD45RO+) T cells sorted from blood. Every receptor here comes from a woman under 30 in good health.

CDR3 in DNA: TGCAGTGCTGCAGGACCAGGAGCCAAAAACATTCAGTACTTC. As protein: CSAAGPGAKNIQYF. The chain couples TRBV20-1 to TRBJ2-4, with D unresolved. The germline CDR1 and CDR2 sequences are DFQATT and SNEGSKA (reference sequence). The V gene lost 5 bases and the J gene lost 0 bases, with 11 bases spanning the gap. The CDR3 sequence is 14 residues long.

This clonotype was recorded at least ten times. The chain recombines TRBV18 with TRBJ2-5; no definite D call. V dropped 0 bases and J dropped 5 bases, with 10 bases sitting between them. In germline, CDR1 is KGHSH, CDR2 LQKENI. CDR3 length: 14 amino acids. The CDR3 region is CASSPPGARETQYF. The CDR3 bases are TGTGCCAGCTCACCACCGGGCGCCCGGGAGACCCAGTACTTC.

This clonotype was counted only a few times. This chain uses TRBV28 with TRBJ2-6; D call uncertain. The CDR3 is 16 residues long. With 6 bases removed from V and 0 bases from J, the gap between germline ends came to 12 bases. Looked up from germline, CDR1 is MDHEN and CDR2 is SYDVKM. The DNA for the CDR3 is TGTGCCAGCAGGGCAAGCGCGTTCTCTGGGGCCAACGTCCTGACTTTC. This encodes CASRASAFSGANVLTF.